This entry features one TCR beta chain sequence. The sample is drawn from a study of cytomegalovirus exposure and HLA in healthy donors. This PCR relied on a set of 60 Vbeta primers and 13 Jbeta primers. Profiled with immunoSEQ multiplex PCR; TCRdb holds only in-frame clones, not every one. The sample includes about 160,000 clones, more than 65% of them seen just once. The CDR3 spans 15 residues. Germline values: CDR1 SGHTA, CDR2 FQGNSA. After removal of 2 bases from V and 4 bases from J, the junction contained 6 bases not matched to a gene. The chain links TRBV7-2 to TRBJ2-3; 7 bases fit TRBD2. Material: PBMCs. This receptor was identified in a woman in her fifties or sixties in good health and CMV-seronegative. The CDR3 nucleotides are TGTGCCAGCAGCTTACGGGGAGGGAGGTCAGATACGCAGTATTTT. Amino acids: CASSLRGGRSDTQYF.